The clone carrying this T cell receptor (beta chain) occurred a few times. Its antigen is not known. The source of the sample is a study of shared clonotypes between healthy human individuals. Overall study results and limits: Clonotypes not shared had lower generation probabilities than those common to all four donors.

TCRdb's table, derived via immunoSEQ multiplex PCR, lists solely in-frame clones and lacks some. The repertoire has approximately 100,000 clones, around 64% of them found once; the top ten carry roughly 22%. The clonotype originates from a young woman in good health. Source material: memory CD8+ T cells sorted from blood. The subset denotes: CD45RO+ cells pooled with CCR7-negative TemRA cells.

DNA of the CDR3: TGTGCCAGCAGTGGATACTTTTTAGCGGCGGATACGCAGTATTTT. This gives the protein CASSGYFLAADTQYF. The chain couples TRBV6-1 to TRBJ2-3; the D gene is possibly TRBD2 (6 bases). This CDR3 has 15 residues. V was cut by 4 bases and J by 6 bases, with 17 bases left in between. In germline, CDR1 is MNHNS, CDR2 SASEGT.